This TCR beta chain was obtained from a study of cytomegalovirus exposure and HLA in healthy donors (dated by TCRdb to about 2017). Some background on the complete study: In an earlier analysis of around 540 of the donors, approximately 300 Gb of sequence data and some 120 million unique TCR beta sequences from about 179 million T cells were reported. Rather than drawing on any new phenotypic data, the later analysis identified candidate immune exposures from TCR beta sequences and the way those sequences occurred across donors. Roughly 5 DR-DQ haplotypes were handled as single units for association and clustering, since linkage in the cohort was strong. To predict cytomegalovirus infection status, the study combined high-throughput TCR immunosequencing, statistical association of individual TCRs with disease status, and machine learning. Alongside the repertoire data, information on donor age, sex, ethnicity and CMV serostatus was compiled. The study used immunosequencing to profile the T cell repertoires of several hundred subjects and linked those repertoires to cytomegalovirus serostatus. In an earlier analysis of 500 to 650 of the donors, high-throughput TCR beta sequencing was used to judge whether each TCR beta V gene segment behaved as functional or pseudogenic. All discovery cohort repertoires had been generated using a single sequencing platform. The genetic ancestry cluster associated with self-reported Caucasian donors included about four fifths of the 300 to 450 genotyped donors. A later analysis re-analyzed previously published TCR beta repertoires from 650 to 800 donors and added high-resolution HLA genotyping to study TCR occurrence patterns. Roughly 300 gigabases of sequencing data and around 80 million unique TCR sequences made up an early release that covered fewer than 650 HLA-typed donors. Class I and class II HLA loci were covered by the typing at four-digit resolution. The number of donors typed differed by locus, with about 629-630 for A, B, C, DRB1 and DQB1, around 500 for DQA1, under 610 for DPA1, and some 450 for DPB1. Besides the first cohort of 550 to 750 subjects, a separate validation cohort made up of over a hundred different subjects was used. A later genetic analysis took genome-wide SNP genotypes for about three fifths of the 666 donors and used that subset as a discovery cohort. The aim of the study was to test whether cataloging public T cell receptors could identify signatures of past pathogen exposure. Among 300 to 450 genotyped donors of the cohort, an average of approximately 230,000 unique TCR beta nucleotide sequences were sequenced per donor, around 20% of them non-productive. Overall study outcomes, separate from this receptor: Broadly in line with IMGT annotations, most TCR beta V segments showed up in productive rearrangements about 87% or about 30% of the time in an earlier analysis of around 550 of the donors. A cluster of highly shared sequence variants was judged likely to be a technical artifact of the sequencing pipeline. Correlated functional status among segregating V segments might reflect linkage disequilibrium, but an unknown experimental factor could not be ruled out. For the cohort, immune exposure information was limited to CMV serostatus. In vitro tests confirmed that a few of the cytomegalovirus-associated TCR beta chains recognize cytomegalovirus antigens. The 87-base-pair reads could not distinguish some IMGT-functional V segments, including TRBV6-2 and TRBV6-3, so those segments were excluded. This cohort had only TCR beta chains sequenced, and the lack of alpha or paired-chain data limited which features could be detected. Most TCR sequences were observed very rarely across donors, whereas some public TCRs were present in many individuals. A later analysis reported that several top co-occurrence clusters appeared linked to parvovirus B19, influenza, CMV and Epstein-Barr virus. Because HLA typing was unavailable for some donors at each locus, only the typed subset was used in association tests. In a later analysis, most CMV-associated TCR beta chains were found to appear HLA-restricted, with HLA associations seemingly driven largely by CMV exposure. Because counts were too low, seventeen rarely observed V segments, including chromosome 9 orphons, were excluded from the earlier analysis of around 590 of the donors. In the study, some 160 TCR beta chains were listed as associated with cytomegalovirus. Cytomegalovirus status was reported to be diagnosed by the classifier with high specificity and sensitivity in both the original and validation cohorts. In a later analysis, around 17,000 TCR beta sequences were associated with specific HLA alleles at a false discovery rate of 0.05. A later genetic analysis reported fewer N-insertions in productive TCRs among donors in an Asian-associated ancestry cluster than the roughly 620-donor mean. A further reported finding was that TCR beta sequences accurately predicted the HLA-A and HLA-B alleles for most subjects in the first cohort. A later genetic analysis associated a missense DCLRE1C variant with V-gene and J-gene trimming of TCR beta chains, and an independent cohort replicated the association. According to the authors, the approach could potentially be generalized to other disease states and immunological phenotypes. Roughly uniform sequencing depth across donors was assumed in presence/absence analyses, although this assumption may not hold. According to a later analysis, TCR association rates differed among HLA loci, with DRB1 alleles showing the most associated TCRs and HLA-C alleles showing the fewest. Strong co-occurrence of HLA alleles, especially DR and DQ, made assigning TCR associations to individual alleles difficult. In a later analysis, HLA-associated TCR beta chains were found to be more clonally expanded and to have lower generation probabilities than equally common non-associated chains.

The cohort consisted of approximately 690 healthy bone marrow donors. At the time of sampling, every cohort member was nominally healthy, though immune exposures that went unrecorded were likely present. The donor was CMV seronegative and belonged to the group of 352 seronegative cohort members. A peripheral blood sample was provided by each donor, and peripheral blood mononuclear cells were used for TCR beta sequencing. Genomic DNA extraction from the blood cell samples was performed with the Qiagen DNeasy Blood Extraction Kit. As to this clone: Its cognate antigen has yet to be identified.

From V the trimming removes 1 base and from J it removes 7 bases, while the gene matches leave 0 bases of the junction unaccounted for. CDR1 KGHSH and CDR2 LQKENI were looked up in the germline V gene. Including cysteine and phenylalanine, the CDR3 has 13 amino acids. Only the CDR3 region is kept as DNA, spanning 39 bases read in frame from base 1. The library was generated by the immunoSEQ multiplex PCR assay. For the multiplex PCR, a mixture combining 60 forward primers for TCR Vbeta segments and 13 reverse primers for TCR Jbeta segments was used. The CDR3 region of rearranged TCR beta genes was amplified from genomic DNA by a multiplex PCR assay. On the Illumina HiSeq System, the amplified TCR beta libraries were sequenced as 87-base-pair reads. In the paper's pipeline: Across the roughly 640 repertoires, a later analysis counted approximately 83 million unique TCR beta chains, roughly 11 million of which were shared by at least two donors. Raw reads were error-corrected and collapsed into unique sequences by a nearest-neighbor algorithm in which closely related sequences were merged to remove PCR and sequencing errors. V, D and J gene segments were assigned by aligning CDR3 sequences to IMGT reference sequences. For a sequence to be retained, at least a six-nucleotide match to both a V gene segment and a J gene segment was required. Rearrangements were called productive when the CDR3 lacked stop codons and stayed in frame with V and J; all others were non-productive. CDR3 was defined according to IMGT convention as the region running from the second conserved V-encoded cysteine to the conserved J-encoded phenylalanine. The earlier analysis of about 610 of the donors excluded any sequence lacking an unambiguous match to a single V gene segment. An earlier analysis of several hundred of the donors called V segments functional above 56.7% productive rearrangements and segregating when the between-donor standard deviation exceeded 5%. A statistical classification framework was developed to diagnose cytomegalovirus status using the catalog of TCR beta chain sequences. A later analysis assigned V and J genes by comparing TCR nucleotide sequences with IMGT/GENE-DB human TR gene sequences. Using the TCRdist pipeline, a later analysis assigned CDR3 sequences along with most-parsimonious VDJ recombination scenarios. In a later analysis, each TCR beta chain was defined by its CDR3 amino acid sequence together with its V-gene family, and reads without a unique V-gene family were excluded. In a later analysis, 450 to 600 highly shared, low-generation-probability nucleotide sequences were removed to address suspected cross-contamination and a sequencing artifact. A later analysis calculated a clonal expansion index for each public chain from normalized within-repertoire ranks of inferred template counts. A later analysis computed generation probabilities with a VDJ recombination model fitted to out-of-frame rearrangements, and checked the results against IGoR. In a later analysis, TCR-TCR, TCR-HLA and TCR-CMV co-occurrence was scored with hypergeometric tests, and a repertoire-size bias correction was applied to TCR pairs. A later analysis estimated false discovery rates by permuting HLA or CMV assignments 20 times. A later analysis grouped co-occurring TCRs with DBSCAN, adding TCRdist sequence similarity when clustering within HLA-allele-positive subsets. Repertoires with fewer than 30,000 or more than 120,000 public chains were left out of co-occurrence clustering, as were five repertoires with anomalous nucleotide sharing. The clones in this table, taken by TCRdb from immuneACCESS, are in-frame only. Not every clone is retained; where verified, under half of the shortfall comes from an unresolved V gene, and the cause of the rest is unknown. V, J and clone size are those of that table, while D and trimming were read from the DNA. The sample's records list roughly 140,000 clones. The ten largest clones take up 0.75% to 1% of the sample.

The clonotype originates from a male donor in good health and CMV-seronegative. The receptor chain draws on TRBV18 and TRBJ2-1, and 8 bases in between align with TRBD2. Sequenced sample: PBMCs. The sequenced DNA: TGTGCCAGCTCACCACAGCGGGGGAATGAGCAGTTCTTC. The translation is CASSPQRGNEQFF.